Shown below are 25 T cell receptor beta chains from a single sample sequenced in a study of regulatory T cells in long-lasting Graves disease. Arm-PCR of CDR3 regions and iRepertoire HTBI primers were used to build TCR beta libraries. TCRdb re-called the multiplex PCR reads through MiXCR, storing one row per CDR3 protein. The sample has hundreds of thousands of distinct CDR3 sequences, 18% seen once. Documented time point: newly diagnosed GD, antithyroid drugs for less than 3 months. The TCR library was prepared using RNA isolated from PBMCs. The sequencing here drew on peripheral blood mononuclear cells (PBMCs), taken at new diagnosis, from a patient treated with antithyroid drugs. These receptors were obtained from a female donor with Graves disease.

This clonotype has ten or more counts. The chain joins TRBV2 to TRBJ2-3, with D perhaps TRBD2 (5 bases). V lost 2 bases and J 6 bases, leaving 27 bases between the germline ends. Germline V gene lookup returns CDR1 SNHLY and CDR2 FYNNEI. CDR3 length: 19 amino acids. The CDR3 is CASSEIPEGYAGRMDTQYF. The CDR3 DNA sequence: TGTGCCAGCAGTGAAATCCCAGAGGGATACGCGGGTCGGATGGATACGCAGTATTTT.

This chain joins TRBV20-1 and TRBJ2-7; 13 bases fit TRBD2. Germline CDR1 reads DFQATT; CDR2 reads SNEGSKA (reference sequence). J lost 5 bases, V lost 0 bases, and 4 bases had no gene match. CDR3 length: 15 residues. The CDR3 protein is CSARDVGTSGNEQYF. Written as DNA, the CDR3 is TGCAGTGCTAGAGATGTCGGGACTAGCGGGAACGAGCAGTACTTC.

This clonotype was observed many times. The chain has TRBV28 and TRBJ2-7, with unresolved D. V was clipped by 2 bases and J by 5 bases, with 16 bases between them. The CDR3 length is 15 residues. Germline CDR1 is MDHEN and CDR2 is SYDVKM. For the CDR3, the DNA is TGTGCCAGCAGTTTAGTCCCTGGCCAGGACCACGAGCAGTACTTC. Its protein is CASSLVPGQDHEQYF.

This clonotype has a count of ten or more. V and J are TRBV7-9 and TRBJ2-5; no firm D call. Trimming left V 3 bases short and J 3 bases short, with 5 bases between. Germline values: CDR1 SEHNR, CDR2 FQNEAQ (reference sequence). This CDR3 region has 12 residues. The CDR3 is CASSFREETQYF. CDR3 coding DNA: TGTGCCAGCAGCTTCCGGGAAGAGACCCAGTACTTC.

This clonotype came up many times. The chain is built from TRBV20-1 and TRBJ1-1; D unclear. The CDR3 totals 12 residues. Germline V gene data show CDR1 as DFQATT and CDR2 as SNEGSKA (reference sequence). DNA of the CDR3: TGCAGCTCGCCCCGCCCGAACACTGAAGCTTTCTTT. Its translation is CSSPRPNTEAFF.

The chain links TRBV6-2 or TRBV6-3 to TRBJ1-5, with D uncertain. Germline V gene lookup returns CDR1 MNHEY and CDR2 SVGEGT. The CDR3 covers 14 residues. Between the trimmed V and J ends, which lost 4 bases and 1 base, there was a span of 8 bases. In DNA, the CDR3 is TGTGCCAGCAGTTCCGTTGAGAGCAATCAGCCCCAGCATTTT. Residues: CASSSVESNQPQHF.

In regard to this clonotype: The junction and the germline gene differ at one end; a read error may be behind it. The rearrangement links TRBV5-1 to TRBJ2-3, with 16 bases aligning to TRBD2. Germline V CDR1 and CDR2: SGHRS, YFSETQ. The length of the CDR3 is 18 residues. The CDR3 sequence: CASSLGLAGGPMTYTQYF. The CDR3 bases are TGCGCCAGCAGCCTGGGACTAGCGGGAGGGCCGATGACATATACGCAGTACTTT.

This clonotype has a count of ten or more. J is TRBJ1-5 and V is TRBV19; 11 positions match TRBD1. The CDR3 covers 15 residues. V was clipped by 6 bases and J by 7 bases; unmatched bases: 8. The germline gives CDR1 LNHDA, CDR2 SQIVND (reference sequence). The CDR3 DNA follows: TGTGCCAGTAGCCCCCCCCGGGACAGGGGGCAGCCCCAGCATTTT. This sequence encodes CASSPPRDRGQPQHF.

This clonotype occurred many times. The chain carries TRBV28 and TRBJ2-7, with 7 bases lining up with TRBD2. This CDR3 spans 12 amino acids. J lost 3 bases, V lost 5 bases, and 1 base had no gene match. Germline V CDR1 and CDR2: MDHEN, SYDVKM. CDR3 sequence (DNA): TGTGCCAGCAGTGAGCGGGACTACGAGCAGTACTTC. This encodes CASSERDYEQYF.

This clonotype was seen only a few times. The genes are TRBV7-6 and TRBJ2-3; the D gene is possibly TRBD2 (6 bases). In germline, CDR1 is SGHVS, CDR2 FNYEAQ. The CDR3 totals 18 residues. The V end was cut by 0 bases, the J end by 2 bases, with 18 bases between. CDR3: CASSLAQLAFSDTDTQYF. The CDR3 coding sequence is TGTGCCAGCAGCTTAGCGCAACTAGCTTTCTCCGACACAGATACGCAGTATTTT. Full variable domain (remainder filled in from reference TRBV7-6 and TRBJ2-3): GAGVSQSPRYKVTKRGQDVALRCDPISGHVSLYWYRQALGQGPEFLTYFNYEAQQDKSGLPNDRFSAERPEGSISTLTIQRTEQRDSAMYRCASSLAQLAFSDTDTQYFGPGTRLTVL.

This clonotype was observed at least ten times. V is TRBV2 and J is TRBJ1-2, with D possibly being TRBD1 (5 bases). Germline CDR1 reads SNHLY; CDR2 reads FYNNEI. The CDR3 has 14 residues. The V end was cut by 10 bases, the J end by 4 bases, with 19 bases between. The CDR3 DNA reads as TGTGCCACCATAGGCCCGGACACCAGCTATGGCTACACCTTC. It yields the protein CATIGPDTSYGYTF. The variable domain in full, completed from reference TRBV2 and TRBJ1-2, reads EPEVTQTPSHQVTQMGQEVILRCVPISNHLYFYWYRQILGQKVEFLVSFYNNEISEKSEIFDDQFSVERPDGSNFTLKIRSTKLEDSAMYFCATIGPDTSYGYTFGSGTRLTVV.

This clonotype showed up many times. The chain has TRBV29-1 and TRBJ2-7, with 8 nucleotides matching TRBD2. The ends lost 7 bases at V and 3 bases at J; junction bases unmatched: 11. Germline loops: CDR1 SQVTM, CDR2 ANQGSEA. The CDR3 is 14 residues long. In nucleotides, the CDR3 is TGCAGCGCCCTACTAGCGGAGGGGGGCTACGAGCAGTACTTC. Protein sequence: CSALLAEGGYEQYF.

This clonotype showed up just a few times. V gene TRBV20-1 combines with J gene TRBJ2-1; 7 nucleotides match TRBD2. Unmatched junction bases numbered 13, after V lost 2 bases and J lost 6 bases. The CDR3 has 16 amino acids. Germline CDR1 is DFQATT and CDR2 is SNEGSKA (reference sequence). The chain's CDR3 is CSARRHSGTGLNEQFF. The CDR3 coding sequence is TGCAGTGCTAGAAGACACAGCGGGACGGGGCTCAATGAGCAGTTCTTC.

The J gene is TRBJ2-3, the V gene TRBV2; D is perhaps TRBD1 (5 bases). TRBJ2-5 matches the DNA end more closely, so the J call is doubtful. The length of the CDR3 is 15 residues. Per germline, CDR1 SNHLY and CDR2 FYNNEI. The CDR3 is CASSDGQGGIETQYF. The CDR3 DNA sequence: TGTGCCAGCAGTGATGGGCAGGGCGGTATAGAGACCCAGTACTTC.

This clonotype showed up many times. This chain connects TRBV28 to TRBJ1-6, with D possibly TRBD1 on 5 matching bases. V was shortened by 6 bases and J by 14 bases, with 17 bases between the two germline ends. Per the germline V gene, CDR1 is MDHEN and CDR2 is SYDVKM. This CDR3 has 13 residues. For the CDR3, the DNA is TGTGCCAGCAGCCCAAACCCGGGGGAAGCCCTCCACTTT. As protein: CASSPNPGEALHF.

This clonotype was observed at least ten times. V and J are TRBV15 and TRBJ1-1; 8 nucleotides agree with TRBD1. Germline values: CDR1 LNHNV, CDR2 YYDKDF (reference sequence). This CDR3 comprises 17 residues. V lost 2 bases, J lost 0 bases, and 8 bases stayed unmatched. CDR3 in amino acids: CATSRRYQGALNTEAFF. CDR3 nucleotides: TGTGCCACCAGCAGACGCTATCAGGGGGCTCTGAACACTGAAGCTTTCTTT. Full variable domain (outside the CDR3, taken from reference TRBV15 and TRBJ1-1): DAMVIQNPRYQVTQFGKPVTLSCSQTLNHNVMYWYQQKSSQAPKLLFHYYDKDFNNEADTPDNFQSRRPNTSFCFLDIRSPGLGDTAMYLCATSRRYQGALNTEAFFGQGTRLTVV.

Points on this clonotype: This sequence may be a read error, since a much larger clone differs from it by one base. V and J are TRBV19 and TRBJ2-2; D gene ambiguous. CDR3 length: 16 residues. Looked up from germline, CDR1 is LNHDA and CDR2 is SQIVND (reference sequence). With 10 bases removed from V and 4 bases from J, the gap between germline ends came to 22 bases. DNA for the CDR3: TGTGCCACTCTGAAGGGCCGGAAGCATGGCACCGGGGAGCTGTTTTTT. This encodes CATLKGRKHGTGELFF. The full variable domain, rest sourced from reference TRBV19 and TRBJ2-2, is DGGITQSPKYLFRKEGQNVTLSCEQNLNHDAMYWYRQDPGQGLRLIYYSQIVNDFQKGDIAEGYSVSREKKESFPLTVTSAQKNPTAFYLCATLKGRKHGTGELFFGEGSRLTVL.

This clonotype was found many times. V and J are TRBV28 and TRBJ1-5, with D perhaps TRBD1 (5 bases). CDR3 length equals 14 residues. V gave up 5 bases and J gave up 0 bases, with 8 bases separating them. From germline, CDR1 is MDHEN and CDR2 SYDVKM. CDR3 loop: CASSQGDSNQPQHF. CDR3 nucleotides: TGTGCCAGCAGTCAAGGGGATAGCAATCAGCCCCAGCATTTT.

CDR3: CASSSISAWNTGELFF. DNA of the CDR3: TGTGCCAGCAGCTCTATCAGCGCGTGGAACACCGGGGAGCTGTTTTTT. V usage is TRBV28 and J usage is TRBJ2-2; D call uncertain. This CDR3 comprises 16 residues. The V end lost 6 bases, the J end lost 1 base, and 15 bases lay between the germline ends. Germline V gene sequence: CDR1 MDHEN, CDR2 SYDVKM.

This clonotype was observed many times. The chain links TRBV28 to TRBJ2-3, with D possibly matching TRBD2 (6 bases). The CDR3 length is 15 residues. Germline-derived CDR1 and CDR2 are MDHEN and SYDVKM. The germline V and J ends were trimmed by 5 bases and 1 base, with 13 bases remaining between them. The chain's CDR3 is CASSTMGGGTDTQYF. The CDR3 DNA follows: TGTGCCAGCAGTACCATGGGGGGAGGCACAGATACGCAGTATTTT.

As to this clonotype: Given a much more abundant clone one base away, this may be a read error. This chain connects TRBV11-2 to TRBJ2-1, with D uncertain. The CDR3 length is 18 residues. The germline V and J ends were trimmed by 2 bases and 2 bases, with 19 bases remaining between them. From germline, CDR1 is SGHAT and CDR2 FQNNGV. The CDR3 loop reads CASSLYGKVLHPYNEQFF. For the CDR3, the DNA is TGTGCCAGCAGCTTATATGGCAAGGTCCTACACCCCTACAATGAGCAGTTCTTC.

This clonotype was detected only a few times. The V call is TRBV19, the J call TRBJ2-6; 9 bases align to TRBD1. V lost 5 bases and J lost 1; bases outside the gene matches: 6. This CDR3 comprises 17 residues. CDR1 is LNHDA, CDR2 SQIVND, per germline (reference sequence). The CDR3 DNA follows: TGTGCCAGTAGTGAGGGACAGGGTTTTTCTGGGGCCAACGTCCTGACTTTC. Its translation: CASSEGQGFSGANVLTF.

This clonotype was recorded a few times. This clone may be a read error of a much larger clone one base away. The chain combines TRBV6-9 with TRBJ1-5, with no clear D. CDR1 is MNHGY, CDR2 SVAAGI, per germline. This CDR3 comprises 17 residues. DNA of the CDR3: TGTGCCAGCAGTTACTCATTCCGTGATGACCGGAATCAGCCCCGGCATTTT. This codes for CASSYSFRDDRNQPRHF.

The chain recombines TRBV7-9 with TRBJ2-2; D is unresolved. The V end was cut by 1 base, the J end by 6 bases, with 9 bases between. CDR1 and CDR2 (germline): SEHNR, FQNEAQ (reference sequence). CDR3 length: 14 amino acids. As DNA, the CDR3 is TGTGCCAGCAGCTTAGTTCTCGGACCCGGGGAGCTGTTTTTT. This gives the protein CASSLVLGPGELFF. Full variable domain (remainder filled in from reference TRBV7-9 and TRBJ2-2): DTGVSQNPRHKITKRGQNVTFRCDPISEHNRLYWYRQTLGQGPEFLTYFQNEAQLEKSRLLSDRFSAERPKGSFSTLEIQRTEQGDSAMYLCASSLVLGPGELFFGEGSRLTVL.

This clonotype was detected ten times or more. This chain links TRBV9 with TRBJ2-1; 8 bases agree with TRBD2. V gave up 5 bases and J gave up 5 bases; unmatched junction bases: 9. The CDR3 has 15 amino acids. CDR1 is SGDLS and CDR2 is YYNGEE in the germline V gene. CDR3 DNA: TGTGCCAGCAGTGACCGGACTAGCCCAAACAATGAGCAGTTCTTC. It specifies CASSDRTSPNNEQFF.